This note documents a single T cell receptor beta chain sequence. Trimming removed 1 base at V and 2 bases at J, with 8 bases between. This CDR3 is 14 amino acids long. Germline V gene data show CDR1 as MGHRA and CDR2 as YSYEKL. The data belong to a study of blood T cell repertoires in COVID-19. Study-wide background: The United States, Italy and Spain supplied acute and convalescent COVID-19 samples. Sample material is recorded as cDNA or gDNA derived from T cells, B-cell-depleted T cells, or PBMCs.

Sequenced by immunoSEQ multiplex PCR; TCRdb stores in-frame clones only, minus some. The data contain roughly 220,000 clones, over 80% of them singletons. The receptor comes from a woman in her 40s who had recovered from COVID-19. The sample was PBMCs or T cells enriched from blood (not recorded which). The rearrangement uses TRBV4-1 and TRBJ1-1, with D unresolved. The CDR3 region has the DNA TGCGCCAGCAGCCAAGTTGGTCTAAACACTGAAGCTTTCTTT. Its translation is CASSQVGLNTEAFF.